This T cell receptor beta chain originates from a study of OX40 agonist ivuxolimab in advanced cancers. For the study at large: Every patient in dose escalation had hepatocellular carcinoma, melanoma, renal cell or head and neck cancer. Among those treated, three patients had partial responses, one with hepatocellular carcinoma and two with cutaneous melanoma.

Remarks on this clone: What it recognizes is unknown.

Findings and limits, study-wide: The average count of expanded clones was higher among CD8+ T cells than among CD4+.

The table came from immunoSEQ multiplex PCR; TCRdb's copy has only in-frame clones and leaves some out. The sample records 50,000 to 75,000 clones, more than 80% being singletons. V gave up 2 bases and J gave up 2 bases, with 6 bases separating them. Germline V gene lookup returns CDR1 SGHVS and CDR2 FNYEAQ. This CDR3 is built from 13 residues. The genes are TRBV7-6 and TRBJ1-1; D gene ambiguous. This clonotype was sampled from an adult with an advanced solid tumor such as melanoma, head and neck, liver or kidney cancer. The sample in question was CD4+ or CD8+ T cells sorted from blood, obtained in a trial of the OX40 agonist ivuxolimab. The CDR3 reads CASSLHRNTEAFF. The CDR3 nucleotides are TGTGCCAGCAGCTTACACAGAAACACTGAAGCTTTCTTT. Full variable domain (missing parts from reference TRBV7-6 and TRBJ1-1): GAGVSQSPRYKVTKRGQDVALRCDPISGHVSLYWYRQALGQGPEFLTYFNYEAQQDKSGLPNDRFSAERPEGSISTLTIQRTEQRDSAMYRCASSLHRNTEAFFGQGTRLTVV.